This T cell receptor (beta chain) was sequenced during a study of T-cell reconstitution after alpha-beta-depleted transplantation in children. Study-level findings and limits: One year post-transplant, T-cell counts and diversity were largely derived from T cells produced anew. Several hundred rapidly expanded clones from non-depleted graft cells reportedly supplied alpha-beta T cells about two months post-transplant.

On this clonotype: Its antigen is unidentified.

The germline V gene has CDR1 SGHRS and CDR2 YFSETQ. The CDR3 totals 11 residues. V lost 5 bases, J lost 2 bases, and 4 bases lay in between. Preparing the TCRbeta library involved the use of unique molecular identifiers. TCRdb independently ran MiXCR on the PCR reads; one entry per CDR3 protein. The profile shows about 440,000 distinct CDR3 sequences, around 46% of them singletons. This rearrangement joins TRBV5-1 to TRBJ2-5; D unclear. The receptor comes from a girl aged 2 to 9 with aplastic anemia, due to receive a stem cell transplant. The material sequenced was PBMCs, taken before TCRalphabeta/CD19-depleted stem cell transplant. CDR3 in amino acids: CASRRQETQYF. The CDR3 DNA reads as TGCGCCAGCAGGCGGCAAGAGACCCAGTACTTC.